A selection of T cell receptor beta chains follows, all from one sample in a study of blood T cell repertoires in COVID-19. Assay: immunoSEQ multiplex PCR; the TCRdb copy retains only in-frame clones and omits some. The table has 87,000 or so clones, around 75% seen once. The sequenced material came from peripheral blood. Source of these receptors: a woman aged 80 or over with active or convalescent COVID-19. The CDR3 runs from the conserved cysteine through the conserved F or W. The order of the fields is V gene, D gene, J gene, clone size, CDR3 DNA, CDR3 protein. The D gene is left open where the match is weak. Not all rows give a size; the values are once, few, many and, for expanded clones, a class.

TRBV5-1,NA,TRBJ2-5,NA,TGCGCCAGCAGTCCGGGTCAACTCCAAGAGACCCAGTACTTC,CASSPGQLQETQYF
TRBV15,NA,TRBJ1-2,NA,TGTGCCACCAGCAGTGAGAGACAATATGGCTACACCTTC,CATSSERQYGYTF
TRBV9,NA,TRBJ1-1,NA,TGTGCCAGCAGCGTAGTTAACGGGAACACTGAAGCTTTCTTT,CASSVVNGNTEAFF
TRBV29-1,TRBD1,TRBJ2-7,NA,TGCAGCGTTGAAGATTTGCGGGGGACAGGGGAGTACTTC,CSVEDLRGTGEYF
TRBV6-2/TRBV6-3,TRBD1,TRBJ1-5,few,TGTGCCAGCAGTTACGGGACAGGGGGCTATCAGCCCCAGCATTTT,CASSYGTGGYQPQHF
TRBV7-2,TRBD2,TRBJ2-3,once,TGTGCCAGCAGCCCGGACGGGACTAGCTTAGATACGCAGTATTTT,CASSPDGTSLDTQYF
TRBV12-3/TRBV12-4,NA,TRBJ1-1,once,TGTGCCAGCAGTTTGCAGGCGAACACTGAAGCTTTCTTT,CASSLQANTEAFF
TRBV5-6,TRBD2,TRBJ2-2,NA,TGTGCCAGCAGCTTGGACCTAGCGGGAGGGCCTTCGGTGGCCGGGGAGCTGTTTTTT,CASSLDLAGGPSVAGELFF
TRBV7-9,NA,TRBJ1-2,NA,TGTGCCAGCAGCTTATATCCCAGGGAAGCCTTC,CASSLYPREAF
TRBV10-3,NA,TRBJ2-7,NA,TGTGCCTCGGGGGAGGTATCACTCGGCGAGCAGTACTTC,CASGEVSLGEQYF
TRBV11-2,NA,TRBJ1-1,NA,TGTGCCAGCAGCCTAGCGGGAACTGAAGCTTTCTTT,CASSLAGTEAFF
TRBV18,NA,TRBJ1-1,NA,TGTGCCAGCTCACCATACGGGGAGACTGAAGCTTTCTTT,CASSPYGETEAFF
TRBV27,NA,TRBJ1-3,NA,TGTGCCACCGGGGACACAGAGAGAAACACCATATATTTT,CATGDTERNTIYF
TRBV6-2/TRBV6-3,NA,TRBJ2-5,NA,TGTGCCAGCAGTTACCTCCCCGGGACATCTATACAAGAGACCCAGTACTTC,CASSYLPGTSIQETQYF
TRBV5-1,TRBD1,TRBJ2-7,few,TGCGCCAGCAGCCCTAACGAGGACAGGGGGACGGGGAAGCAGTACTTC,CASSPNEDRGTGKQYF
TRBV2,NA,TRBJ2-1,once,TGTGCCAGCAGCCCAGCCCACAGGGTCAATGAGCAGTTCTTC,CASSPAHRVNEQFF
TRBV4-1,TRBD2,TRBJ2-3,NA,TGCGCCAGCAGCCTTCGGTTTCTAGCGGGGGGGCCGGATACGCAGTATTTT,CASSLRFLAGGPDTQYF
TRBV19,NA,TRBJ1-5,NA,TGTGCCAGTAGTATTTCCGGTCCCGGGTCGGGGCAGCCCCAGCATTTT,CASSISGPGSGQPQHF
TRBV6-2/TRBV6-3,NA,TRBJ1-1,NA,TGTGCCAGCAGTCCCTTTACCTTTCCCGGGACATCGGAAGCTTTCTTT,CASSPFTFPGTSEAFF
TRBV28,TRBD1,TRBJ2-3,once,TGTGCCAGCAGAAACGAACTCGGGACAGGCCTTGCAGATACGCAGTATTTT,CASRNELGTGLADTQYF
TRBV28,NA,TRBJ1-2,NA,TGTGCCAGCAGCGGACTGCCTGGGGGCTACACCTTC,CASSGLPGGYTF
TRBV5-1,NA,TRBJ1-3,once,TGCGCCAGCAGCCCCATACTGGGAAACACCATATATTTT,CASSPILGNTIYF
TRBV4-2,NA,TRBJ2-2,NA,TGTGCCAGCAGCCAAGAGGGTAGCGCCGGGGAGCTGTTTTTT,CASSQEGSAGELFF
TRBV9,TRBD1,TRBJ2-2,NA,TGTGCCAGCAGCGCCAGGGGGCCGAACACCGGGGAGCTGTTTTTT,CASSARGPNTGELFF
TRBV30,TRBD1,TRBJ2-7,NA,TGTGCCCGAGGGACAGGGGGTACCTACGAGCAGTACTTC,CARGTGGTYEQYF
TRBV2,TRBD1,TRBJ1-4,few,TGTGCCAGCATAAACAGGGGAAGGGGTGAAAAACTGTTTTTT,CASINRGRGEKLFF
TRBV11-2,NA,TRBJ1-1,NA,TGTGCCAGCAGCGGAATGACAGACTGGGGTGAAGCTTTCTTT,CASSGMTDWGEAFF
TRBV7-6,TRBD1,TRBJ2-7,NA,TGTGCCAGCAGCCCCCAGGACAGGGCGGCCTACGAGCAGTACTTC,CASSPQDRAAYEQYF
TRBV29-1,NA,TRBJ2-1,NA,TGCAGCGTTGGGGGGACATATGAGCAGTTCTTC,CSVGGTYEQFF
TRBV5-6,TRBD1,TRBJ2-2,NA,TGTGCCAGCAGCCGGGACAGCCCCCTGAACACCGGGGAGCTGTTTTTT,CASSRDSPLNTGELFF
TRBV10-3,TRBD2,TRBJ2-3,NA,TGTGCCATCAGTGAGACCCAGACTAGCGATTCTTTACGGGATACGCAGTATTTT,CAISETQTSDSLRDTQYF
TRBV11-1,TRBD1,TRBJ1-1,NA,TGTGCCAGCAGCTTCAGGACAGGGAATACTGAAGCTTTCTTT,CASSFRTGNTEAFF
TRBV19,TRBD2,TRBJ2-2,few,TGTGCCAGTAAGGGACTAGCGGCGAACACCGGGGAGCTGTTTTTT,CASKGLAANTGELFF
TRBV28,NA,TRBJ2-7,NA,TGTGCCAGCAACTTGGCCCCGGGGTACGAGCAGTACTTC,CASNLAPGYEQYF
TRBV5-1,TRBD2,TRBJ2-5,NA,TGCGCCAGCAGCTTGGCCCTAGCGGGAAACCAAGAGACCCAGTACTTC,CASSLALAGNQETQYF
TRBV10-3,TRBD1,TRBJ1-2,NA,TGTGCCATCAGTGGGACAGGGGAAACTAACTATGGCTACACCTTC,CAISGTGETNYGYTF
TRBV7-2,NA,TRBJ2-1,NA,TGTGCCAGCAGCTTAGTGGCGGGGTCCTACAATGAGCAGTTCTTC,CASSLVAGSYNEQFF
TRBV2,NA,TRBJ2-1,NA,TGTGCCAGCAGTGAACTAGAGGGCAATGAGCAGTTCTTC,CASSELEGNEQFF
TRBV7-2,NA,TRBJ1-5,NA,TGTGCCAGCAGCTTAGTGGCCAGGTTACTCAATCAGCCCCAGCATTTT,CASSLVARLLNQPQHF
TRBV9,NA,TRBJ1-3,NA,TGTGCCAGCAGCGTCGAAATTCTAGAGACAGGAGCTGGAAACACCATATATTTT,CASSVEILETGAGNTIYF